The 16 T cell receptor beta chains listed next were all sequenced from one sample in a study of CXCR3-negative and CXCR3-positive naive CD8 T cells. General observations from the study: Greater hydrophobicity was found in TRB CDR3s of CXCR3-positive naive cells than of CXCR3-negative naive cells.

UMI-labeled 5' RACE TRB cDNA libraries were prepared from the cells. TCRdb reprocessed the 5' RACE reads, keeping one entry per CDR3 protein, no DNA. The record lists roughly 140,000 distinct CDR3 sequences, of which the ten most abundant hold under 0.35%. These TCRs are of unknown antigen specificity. Sequencing input: naive CXCR3+ CD8+ T cells from blood. As to subset: CD45RO-CCR7+CD27+CD95- naive CD8+ T cells expressing CXCR3 (TNR3+). These receptors all stem from a human donor in good health. Some clones in this sample may be carry-over from other donors' samples.

J is TRBJ1-2 and V is TRBV7-9; checking the TCRdb D call of TRBD1 is not possible without DNA. CDR1 and CDR2 from the germline V gene are SEHNR and FQNEAQ (reference sequence). The CDR3 is 16 residues long. The CDR3 reads CASSVPGQGPNYGYTF.

The chain is built from TRBV10-3 and TRBJ1-2. This CDR3 contains 13 residues. Per the germline V gene, CDR1 is ENHRY and CDR2 is SYGVKD. CDR3 region: CAISESSTDGYTF.

The chain links TRBV7-6 to TRBJ2-1. The CDR3 consists of 13 residues. Germline V lookup: CDR1 SGHVS, CDR2 FNYEAQ. The chain's CDR3 is CASSLTVSNEQFF.

The rearrangement links TRBV4-1 to TRBJ1-1; TCRdb names TRBD1, which stays unverified in the absence of DNA. This CDR3 has 15 residues. In germline, CDR1 is MGHRA, CDR2 YSYEKL. CDR3 region: CASSRDRGRGSEAFF.

The chain couples TRBV7-9 to TRBJ2-5. This CDR3 contains 15 residues. From germline, CDR1 is SEHNR and CDR2 FQNEAQ (reference sequence). CDR3 residues: CASSFLGRGQETQYF. The full variable domain, completed using reference TRBV7-9 and TRBJ2-5, is DTGVSQNPRHKITKRGQNVTFRCDPISEHNRLYWYRQTLGQGPEFLTYFQNEAQLEKSRLLSDRFSAERPKGSFSTLEIQRTEQGDSAMYLCASSFLGRGQETQYFGPGTRLLVL.

The V and J genes are TRBV30 and TRBJ1-2; TCRdb returns TRBD1, unconfirmable since there is no DNA. Germline V gives CDR1 GTSNPN, CDR2 SVGIG (reference sequence). The CDR3 has 14 amino acids. CDR3 loop: CAWMLGQGAYGYTF.

V usage is TRBV29-1 and J usage is TRBJ1-1. Germline CDR1 SQVTM, CDR2 ANQGSEA. The CDR3 contains 13 residues. The CDR3 sequence: CSVETELNTEAFF.

This chain links TRBV7-6 with TRBJ2-7; TCRdb reports TRBD1, a call that lacks DNA to check it against. There are 13 residues in the CDR3. CDR1 and CDR2 from the germline V gene are SGHVS and FNYEAQ. The CDR3 sequence: CASSGRTGLVQYF.

The chain has TRBV5-1 and TRBJ2-7; TCRdb picks TRBD1, but there is no DNA to check that call. The length of the CDR3 is 14 residues. CDR1 and CDR2 from the germline V gene are SGHRS and YFSETQ. CDR3 residues: CASSDPQGSYEQYF. Full variable domain (remainder filled in from reference TRBV5-1 and TRBJ2-7): KAGVTQTPRYLIKTRGQQVTLSCSPISGHRSVSWYQQTPGQGLQFLFEYFSETQRNKGNFPGRFSGRQFSNSRSEMNVSTLELGDSALYLCASSDPQGSYEQYFGPGTRLTVT.

The chain carries TRBV15 and TRBJ2-1; TCRdb's assignment of TRBD2 cannot be checked, as there is no DNA. Germline CDR1 LNHNV, CDR2 YYDKDF (reference sequence). CDR3 length equals 15 residues. CDR3 protein: CATSRVAGGYNEQFF.

The chain uses TRBV29-1 and TRBJ1-2. The CDR3 has 12 residues. Germline V lookup: CDR1 SQVTM, CDR2 ANQGSEA. The CDR3 spells CSVADGGYGYTF.

The chain uses TRBV28 and TRBJ2-7; TCRdb proposes TRBD1, but this gene call is untestable without DNA. The CDR3 extends over 14 amino acids. Germline loops: CDR1 MDHEN, CDR2 SYDVKM. The CDR3 spells CASSFYRGPYEQYF. Full variable domain (outside the CDR3, taken from reference TRBV28 and TRBJ2-7): DVKVTQSSRYLVKRTGEKVFLECVQDMDHENMFWYRQDPGLGLRLIYFSYDVKMKEKGDIPEGYSVSREKKERFSLILESASTNQTSMYLCASSFYRGPYEQYFGPGTRLTVT.

The genes are TRBV10-1 and TRBJ2-5; TCRdb reports TRBD2, a call that lacks DNA to check it against. Germline V gene data show CDR1 as WNHNN and CDR2 as SYGVQD (reference sequence). This CDR3 comprises 12 residues. CDR3: CASEGALGTQYF.

The chain recombines TRBV12-3 or TRBV12-4 with TRBJ2-1; TCRdb lists TRBD1, though no DNA is available to test this call. The CDR3 length is 12 residues. CDR3 sequence: CASSPPQREKFF.

V gene TRBV9 combines with J gene TRBJ1-5. CDR1 SGDLS and CDR2 YYNGEE come from the germline V gene. The CDR3 has 14 residues. The CDR3 protein is CARSEGYSNQPQHF.

The chain employs TRBV7-9 and TRBJ1-2; TCRdb reports TRBD1, a call that lacks DNA to check it against. Germline V lookup: CDR1 SEHNR, CDR2 FQNEAQ (reference sequence). CDR3 length equals 14 residues. The CDR3 spells CASSLGDVQGGYTF.